One and the same sample provided the 5 T cell receptor beta chains below, sequenced in a study of blood T cells in healthy people across ages. The authors ran a second PCR of about 7 to 11 cycles using a sample-barcoded 5' primer and a J-beta primer mix. TCRdb called the 5' RACE reads again in MiXCR, with one record for every CDR3 protein. The data show hundreds of thousands of distinct CDR3 sequences, with approximately 30% seen just once and around 16% held by the top ten. Sequencing used blood. These TCRs come from a woman of 80 years or more in good health.

The chain has TRBV19 and TRBJ2-3; no clear D gene. The CDR3 totals 15 residues. Germline assignment: CDR1 LNHDA and CDR2 SQIVND (reference sequence). The V gene lost 4 bases and the J gene lost 2 bases, with 13 bases spanning the gap. The CDR3 DNA reads as TGTGCCAGTAGTAAGGGCAGATCTTACACAGATACGCAGTATTTT. It codes for CASSKGRSYTDTQYF.

The rearrangement joins TRBV23-1 to TRBJ2-4; 7 bases are shared with TRBD2. The last part of the DNA fits TRBJ2-7 better; the J call may be wrong. TRBV23-1 is recorded as an ORF, its role being uncertain. The CDR3 extends over 13 amino acids. CDR3 protein: CASKGEGSYEQYF. In DNA form, the CDR3 reads TGCGCCAGCAAAGGGGAGGGGTCGTACGAGCAGTACTTC.

Concerning this clonotype itself: A clone one base away is much larger, so this may be a read error. The chain combines TRBV12-3 or TRBV12-4 with TRBJ2-1; D perhaps matches TRBD2 (6 bases). The CDR3 length is 15 residues. In DNA, the CDR3 is TGTGCCAGCACCAGAGAACTAGCTTCCTGCAATGAGCAGTTCTTC. It yields the protein CASTRELASCNEQFF.

This chain connects TRBV20-1 to TRBJ1-5; 9 bases are a match to TRBD1. Germline V gives CDR1 DFQATT, CDR2 SNEGSKA (reference sequence). The CDR3 covers 16 residues. The V and J ends lost 1 base and 3 bases, in that order; junction bases with no gene match: 7. CDR3 loop: CSARVLRDRVNQPQHF. In nucleotides, the CDR3 is TGCAGTGCTAGAGTACTCCGGGACAGGGTCAATCAGCCCCAGCATTTT.

Ten or more counts support this clonotype. The chain has TRBV20-1 and TRBJ1-1; D remains ambiguous. Trimming cost V 1 base and J 9 bases, with 12 bases left between them. The germline gives CDR1 DFQATT, CDR2 SNEGSKA (reference sequence). The CDR3 runs to 12 residues. This chain's CDR3 is CSARGSGWQAFF. CDR3 in DNA: TGCAGTGCTAGAGGGTCCGGTTGGCAAGCTTTCTTT.